The sequence of this T cell receptor (beta chain) was determined in a study of PD-1 blockade in classical Hodgkin lymphoma. Sequencing used immunoSEQ multiplex PCR; TCRdb keeps in-frame clones, though not all of them. The data show around 50,000 clones, 90% seen once. Time point specified: cycle 4 day 1 (C4D1), after less than seven weeks of nivolumab. Relapses following autologous stem cell transplantation were seen in all patients, with brentuximab vedotin exposure varying. Patients showed best responses of complete response, partial response or progressive disease. This CDR3 region has 15 residues. The germline gives CDR1 MNHEY, CDR2 SMNVEV (reference sequence). The V gene lost 2 bases and the J gene lost 7 bases, with 15 bases spanning the gap.

The starting material was peripheral blood mononuclear cells (PBMCs), obtained before the fourth cycle of nivolumab. The chain employs TRBV27 and TRBJ2-1; D gene unclear. The source is a human donor with classical Hodgkin lymphoma. The CDR3 coding sequence is TGTGCCAGCAGTTTAGACTTTTCGAAGGGTAATGAGCAGTTCTTC. It translates to CASSLDFSKGNEQFF.